These 22 T cell receptor beta chains share one sample of origin, sequenced in a study of Graves' ophthalmopathy and Graves' hyperthyroidism. Amplification from RNA transcripts yielded the TCR beta CDR3 regions. In the first round, RT-PCR was carried out with HTBI primers, and a multiplex PCR formed the second round. TCRdb used MiXCR to reprocess the multiplex PCR reads, holding one entry per CDR3 protein. The sample lists approximately 700,000 distinct CDR3 sequences, under 50% occurring once. The material sequenced was peripheral blood. These receptors came from an adult man with Graves' ophthalmopathy.

The rearrangement links TRBV7-3 to TRBJ2-3, with D perhaps matching TRBD2 (6 bases). The CDR3 has 14 residues. Trimming removed 1 base at V and 4 bases at J, with 9 bases between. CDR1 is SGHTA, CDR2 FQGTGA, per germline. The CDR3 sequence is CASSLIGSADTQYF. The DNA for the CDR3 is TGTGCCAGCAGCTTAATCGGGAGTGCAGATACGCAGTATTTT.

This clonotype was seen at least ten times. The gene calls are TRBV7-8 and TRBJ2-5, with D possibly matching TRBD2 (5 bases). The CDR3 runs to 15 residues. Germline CDR1 SGHVS, CDR2 FQNEAQ. V was clipped by 4 bases and J by 1 base, with 13 bases between them. The CDR3 nucleotides are TGTGCCAGCAGCTCGTCGCGGAGCGGCCAAGAGACCCAGTACTTC. Amino acids: CASSSSRSGQETQYF.

There are many counts of this clonotype. The V and J genes are TRBV29-1 and TRBJ1-1, with a possible D match to TRBD1 (5 bases). The germline V gene encodes CDR1 SQVTM and CDR2 ANQGSEA. V was pared by 4 bases and J by 11 bases, with 17 bases between. The CDR3 has 12 amino acids. The DNA of the CDR3 is TGCAGCGTTGTCCTAGGGCCGGGACCCGCTTTCTTT. Protein product: CSVVLGPGPAFF.

This clonotype has at least ten counts. The chain links TRBV6-6 to TRBJ2-7; TRBD1 matches 9 bases. Looked up from germline, CDR1 is MNHNY and CDR2 is SVGAGI (reference sequence). V shed 7 bases and J 3 bases; nucleotides not matched to a gene: 10. CDR3 length equals 15 residues. The CDR3 loop reads CASTDGTGYGYEQYF. For the CDR3, the DNA is TGTGCCAGCACCGACGGGACAGGGTACGGCTACGAGCAGTACTTC.

With regard to this clonotype: This may be a read error, as it is one base from a much larger clone. The DNA is left out, because the CDR3 cannot be placed on it with certainty; the CDR3 is given as TCRdb lists it. This chain uses TRBV11-3 with TRBJ1-2; the tabulated D call, TRBD1, remains unverified against the DNA. Germline CDR1 reads SGHNT; CDR2 reads YENEEA. The CDR3 spans 13 amino acids, including both terminal residues. The CDR3 reads CASSLVTEYGCTF.

In the case of this clonotype: A much larger clone lies a single base off, so this may be a read error. The V gene is TRBV10-3, the J gene TRBJ1-2; maybe TRBD1 (6 bases). CDR1 and CDR2 (germline): ENHRY, SYGVKD. The CDR3 has 15 amino acids. V lost 4 bases to trimming and J lost 1 base, with 13 bases between them. The CDR3 DNA follows: TGTGCCATCAGTGCCGACGGGGGCTATAACTATGGCTACACCTTC. Translation gives CAISADGGYNYGYTF.

The sample holds one count of this clonotype. The rearrangement links TRBV19 to TRBJ2-5; maybe TRBD2 (5 bases). The CDR3 runs 14 residues. The V end was cut by 4 bases, the J end by 3 bases, with 12 bases between. Per germline, CDR1 LNHDA and CDR2 SQIVND (reference sequence). The CDR3 coding sequence is TGTGCCAGTAGTACCGCCGCCGGGAAAGAGACCCAGTACTTC. Translated, it gives CASSTAAGKETQYF.

This clonotype was counted many times. V usage is TRBV20-1 and J usage is TRBJ2-7, with 9 nucleotides matching TRBD1. With 4 bases clipped from V and 3 bases from J, the junction kept 4 bases outside the gene matches. This CDR3 has 13 amino acids. Germline loops: CDR1 DFQATT, CDR2 SNEGSKA (reference sequence). The CDR3 DNA sequence: TGCAGTGCTACTCGGGACAGGGTCTACGAGCAGTACTTC. This translates into CSATRDRVYEQYF.

The chain carries TRBV7-2 and TRBJ2-5; 12 nucleotides align to TRBD2. The J call is in doubt because the DNA end fits TRBJ2-7 better. The germline V gene has CDR1 SGHTA and CDR2 FQGNSA. The CDR3 runs to 17 residues. CDR3 residues: CASSDIGLAGSNYEQYF. Here the CDR3 DNA reads TGTGCCAGCAGTGATATTGGACTAGCGGGGAGCAACTACGAGCAGTACTTC.

In this sample, this clonotype turned up a few times. V gene TRBV6-5 combines with J gene TRBJ1-1; TRBD1 agrees at 7 bases. V lost 5 bases and J lost 1; bases outside the gene matches: 7. The CDR3 totals 15 residues. Germline V CDR1 and CDR2: MNHEY, SVGAGI. The DNA of the CDR3 is TGTGCCAGCAGTCCCTCGGGACAGTGGAACACTGAAGCTTTCTTT. Translation gives CASSPSGQWNTEAFF.

This clonotype was found many times. The rearrangement joins TRBV20-1 to TRBJ1-2; 7 bases line up with TRBD1. The germline V gene has CDR1 DFQATT and CDR2 SNEGSKA (reference sequence). The CDR3 extends over 12 amino acids. The V gene end was trimmed by 6 bases and the J gene end by 4 bases; junction bases not matched to a gene: 5. The CDR3, as DNA: TGCAGTGCAAACCGGGACAGCTATGGCTACACCTTC. It codes for CSANRDSYGYTF.

This clonotype was observed many times. This sequence joins TRBV19 and TRBJ1-6, with D maybe TRBD1 (5 bases). The CDR3 covers 15 residues. Germline V CDR1 and CDR2: LNHDA, SQIVND (reference sequence). V dropped 7 bases and J dropped 6 bases, with 16 bases sitting between them. The CDR3 reads CASKGLGGINSPLHF. In DNA, the CDR3 is TGTGCCAGTAAGGGATTGGGGGGAATTAATTCACCCCTCCACTTT.

This clonotype was seen a handful of times. The gene calls are TRBV12-3 or TRBV12-4 and TRBJ1-3; possibly TRBD1 for D (6 bases). The CDR3 extends over 17 amino acids. Trimming took 6 bases from V and 0 from J, leaving 18 bases between them. The CDR3 coding sequence is TGTGCCAGCAGCCCTAAAAGACAGGCCTTCTCTGGAAACACCATATATTTT. It specifies CASSPKRQAFSGNTIYF.

This clonotype was counted at least ten times. The V and J genes are TRBV10-3 and TRBJ2-7; a weak D match, TRBD1 (5 bases). Germline lookup yields CDR1 ENHRY and CDR2 SYGVKD. This CDR3 spans 12 amino acids. With 10 bases removed from V and 0 bases from J, the gap between germline ends came to 10 bases. The CDR3 DNA reads TGTGCCACCCAGGGTGGCTCCTACGAGCAGTACTTC. Protein sequence: CATQGGSYEQYF.

This clonotype was seen only a few times. The CDR3 sequence: CSARGQPNTGELFF. The CDR3 DNA reads TGCAGTGCCAGGGGACAGCCGAACACCGGGGAGCTGTTTTTT. The chain is built from TRBV20-1 and TRBJ2-2; 7 bases line up with TRBD1. V trimming: 6 bases; J trimming: 0 bases; junction bases outside the gene matches: 4. Germline lookup yields CDR1 DFQATT and CDR2 SNEGSKA (reference sequence). This CDR3 has 14 residues.

This clonotype was recorded many times. The chain joins TRBV20-1 to TRBJ1-1; D possibly corresponds to TRBD1 (5 bases). The CDR3 consists of 13 residues. Germline lookup yields CDR1 DFQATT and CDR2 SNEGSKA (reference sequence). Trimming took 2 bases from V and 7 from J, leaving 14 bases between them. As DNA, the CDR3 is TGCAGTGCTAGACAGGGTTTGGAGGGTGAAGCTTTCTTT. Amino acid sequence: CSARQGLEGEAFF.

The chain links TRBV25-1 to TRBJ1-2; 8 bases map to TRBD1. V shed 2 bases and J 4 bases; nucleotides not matched to a gene: 15. Per the germline V gene, CDR1 is MGHDK and CDR2 is SYGVNS. The CDR3 has 18 residues. As DNA, the CDR3 is TGTGCCAGCAGTGAACGTCTACGGAACAGGGGGGACATCTATGGCTACACCTTC. Translation: CASSERLRNRGDIYGYTF.

The sample holds a few counts of this clonotype. The chain has TRBV5-4 and TRBJ2-7; 14 nucleotides align to TRBD2. The CDR3 is made up of 16 amino acids. V dropped 4 bases and J dropped 1; count of bases not matched to a gene: 4. Germline CDR1 SGHNT, CDR2 YYREEE (reference sequence). CDR3 protein: CASSTGLAGVSYEQYF. CDR3 DNA: TGTGCCAGCAGCACGGGACTAGCGGGAGTTTCCTACGAGCAGTACTTC. The entire variable domain, with the rest obtained from reference TRBV5-4 and TRBJ2-7, is as follows: ETGVTQSPTHLIKTRGQQVTLRCSSQSGHNTVSWYQQALGQGPQFIFQYYREEENGRGNFPPRFSGLQFPNYSSELNVNALELDDSALYLCASSTGLAGVSYEQYFGPGTRLTVT.

As to this clonotype: Its ends do not fully match the called genes, so a read error is possible. The V gene is TRBV10-3, the J gene TRBJ2-5, with 8 bases lining up with TRBD2. CDR3 length equals 20 residues. Looked up from germline, CDR1 is ENHRY and CDR2 is SYGVKD. The DNA of the CDR3 is TGTGCCAGCAGTTACGGGGGACGTGGAAGAGGGACTAGTTATCTAGAGACCCAGTACTTC. Translated: CASSYGGRGRGTSYLETQYF.

This clonotype was detected a few times. This chain connects TRBV6-5 to TRBJ1-1, with D unresolved. The CDR3 spans 13 residues. Deletions cut 4 bases from V and 6 bases from J, with 12 bases between. Germline CDR1 MNHEY, CDR2 SVGAGI. Here the CDR3 reads CASSLNPGSEAFF. The CDR3 nucleotides are TGTGCCAGCAGTTTAAACCCGGGTTCTGAAGCTTTCTTT.

This clonotype was observed once. This chain links TRBV11-2 with TRBJ2-5; D may be TRBD1 or TRBD2 (5 bases each). The J call may not be correct, given that the DNA end is closer to TRBJ2-1. Germline assignment: CDR1 SGHAT and CDR2 FQNNGV. The CDR3 is made up of 15 amino acids. In DNA, the CDR3 is TGTGCCAGCAGCTCCCGGGACGGGCCTTACAATGAGCAGTTCTTC. It translates to CASSSRDGPYNEQFF.

This clonotype was recorded many times. The CDR3 reads CAISDELRTANSPLHF. The CDR3 DNA is TGTGCCATCAGTGATGAGCTCCGGACAGCAAATTCACCCCTCCACTTT. The V gene is TRBV10-3, the J gene TRBJ1-6; D perhaps matches TRBD1 (6 bases). The CDR3 loop spans 16 amino acids. CDR1 and CDR2 (germline): ENHRY, SYGVKD. Trimming took off 3 bases at V and 7 bases at J, with 16 bases between the two ends.